This T cell receptor (beta chain) was obtained from a study of CD4 T cells in relation to SARS-CoV-2 and coronaviruses. Across the whole study: ViraFEST: roughly ten-day antigen culture of PBMCs, then TCR beta CDR3 sequencing. Findings and limits, study-wide: Crossreactivity was assessed only for spike protein, not other viral proteins.

CDR3 length: 14 residues. V trimming: 4 bases; J trimming: 1 base; junction bases outside the gene matches: 2. The germline V gene encodes CDR1 LNHNV and CDR2 YYDKDF (reference sequence). CD4+ T cells from unexposed donors were obtained before the COVID-19 pandemic (2011-2018). After about ten days of culture, CD4+ T cells were isolated. As cell numbers allowed, unexposed-donor CD4+ T cells faced SARS-CoV-2 S/N and four cold-coronavirus spikes. Each well had approximately 2 million PBMCs in approximately 5.1% human AB serum with IL-2. With respect to this clone: Antigen unknown.

Method: immunoSEQ multiplex PCR; TCRdb's copy keeps in-frame clones and lacks some. Of 15,000 to 20,000 clones in the sample, approximately 78% were seen once. This sequence joins TRBV15 and TRBJ2-3; TRBD2 matches 7 bases. The sequenced material came from CD4+ T cells from PBMCs, cultured in vitro. This TCR was recovered from a human donor in good health. CDR3 in amino acids: CATSTREGTDTQYF. For the CDR3, the DNA is TGTGCCACCAGCACACGGGAGGGCACAGATACGCAGTATTTT.